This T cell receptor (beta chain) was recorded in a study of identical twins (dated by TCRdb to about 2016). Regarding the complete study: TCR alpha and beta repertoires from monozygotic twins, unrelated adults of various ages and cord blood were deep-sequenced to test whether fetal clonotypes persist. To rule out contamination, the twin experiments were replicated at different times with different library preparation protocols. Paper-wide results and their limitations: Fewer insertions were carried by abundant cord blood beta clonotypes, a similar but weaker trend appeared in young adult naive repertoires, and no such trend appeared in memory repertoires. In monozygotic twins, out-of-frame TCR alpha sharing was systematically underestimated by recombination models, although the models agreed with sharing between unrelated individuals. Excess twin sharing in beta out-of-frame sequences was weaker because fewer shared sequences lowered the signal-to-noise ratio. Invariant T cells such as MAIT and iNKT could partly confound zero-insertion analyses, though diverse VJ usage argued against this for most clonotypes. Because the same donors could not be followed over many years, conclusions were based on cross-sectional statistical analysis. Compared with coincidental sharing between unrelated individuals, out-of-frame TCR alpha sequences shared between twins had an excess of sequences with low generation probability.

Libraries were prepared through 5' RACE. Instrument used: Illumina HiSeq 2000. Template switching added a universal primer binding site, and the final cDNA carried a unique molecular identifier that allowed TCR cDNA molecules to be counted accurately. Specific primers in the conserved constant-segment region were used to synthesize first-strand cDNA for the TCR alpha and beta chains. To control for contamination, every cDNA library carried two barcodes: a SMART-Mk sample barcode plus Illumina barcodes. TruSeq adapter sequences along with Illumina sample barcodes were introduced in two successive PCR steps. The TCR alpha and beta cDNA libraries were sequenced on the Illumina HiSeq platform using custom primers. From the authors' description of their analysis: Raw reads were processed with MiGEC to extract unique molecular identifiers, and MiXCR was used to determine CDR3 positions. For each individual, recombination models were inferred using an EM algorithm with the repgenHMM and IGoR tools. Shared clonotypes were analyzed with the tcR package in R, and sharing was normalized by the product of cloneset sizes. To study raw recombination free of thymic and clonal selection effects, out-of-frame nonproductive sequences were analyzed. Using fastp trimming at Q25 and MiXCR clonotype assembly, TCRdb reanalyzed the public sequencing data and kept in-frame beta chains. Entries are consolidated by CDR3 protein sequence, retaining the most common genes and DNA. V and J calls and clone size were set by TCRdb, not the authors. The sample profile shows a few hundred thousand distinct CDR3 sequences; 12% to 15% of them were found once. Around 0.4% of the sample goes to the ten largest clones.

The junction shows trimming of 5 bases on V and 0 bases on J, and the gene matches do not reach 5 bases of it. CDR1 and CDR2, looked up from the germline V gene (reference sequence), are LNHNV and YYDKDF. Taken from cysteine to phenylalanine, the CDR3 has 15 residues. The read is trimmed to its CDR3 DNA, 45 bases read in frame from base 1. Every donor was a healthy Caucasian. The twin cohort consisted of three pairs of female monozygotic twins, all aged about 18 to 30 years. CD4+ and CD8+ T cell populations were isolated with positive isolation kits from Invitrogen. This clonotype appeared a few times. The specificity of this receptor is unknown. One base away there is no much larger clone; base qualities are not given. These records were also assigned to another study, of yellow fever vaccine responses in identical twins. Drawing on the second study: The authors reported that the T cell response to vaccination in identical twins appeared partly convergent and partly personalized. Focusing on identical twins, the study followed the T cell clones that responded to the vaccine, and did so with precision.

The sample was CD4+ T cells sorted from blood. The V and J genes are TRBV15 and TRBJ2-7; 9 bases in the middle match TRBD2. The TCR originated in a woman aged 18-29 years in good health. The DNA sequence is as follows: TGTGCCACCAGCCTGAGCGGGGGGAGCTCCTACGAGCAGTACTTC. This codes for CATSLSGGSSYEQYF. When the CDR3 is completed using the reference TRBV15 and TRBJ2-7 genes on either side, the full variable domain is DAMVIQNPRYQVTQFGKPVTLSCSQTLNHNVMYWYQQKSSQAPKLLFHYYDKDFNNEADTPDNFQSRRPNTSFCFLDIRSPGLGDTAMYLCATSLSGGSSYEQYFGPGTRLTVT.